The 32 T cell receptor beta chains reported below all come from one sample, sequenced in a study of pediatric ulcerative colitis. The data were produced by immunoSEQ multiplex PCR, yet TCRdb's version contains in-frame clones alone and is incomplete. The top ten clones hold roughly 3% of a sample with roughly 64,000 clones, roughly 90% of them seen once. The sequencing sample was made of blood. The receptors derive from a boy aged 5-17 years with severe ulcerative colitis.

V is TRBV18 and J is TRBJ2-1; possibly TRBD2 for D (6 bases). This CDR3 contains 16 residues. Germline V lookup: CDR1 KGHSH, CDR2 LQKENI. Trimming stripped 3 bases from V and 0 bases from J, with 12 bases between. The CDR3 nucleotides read TGTGCCAGCTCACCGGCGGGACGTAGCTCCTACAATGAGCAGTTCTTC. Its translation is CASSPAGRSSYNEQFF.

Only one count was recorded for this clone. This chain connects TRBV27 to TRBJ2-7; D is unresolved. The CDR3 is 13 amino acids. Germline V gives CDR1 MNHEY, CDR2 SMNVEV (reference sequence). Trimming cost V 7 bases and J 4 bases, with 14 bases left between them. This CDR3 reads CASTPSRLYEQYF. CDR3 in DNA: TGTGCCAGCACCCCATCGCGGCTTTACGAGCAGTACTTC.

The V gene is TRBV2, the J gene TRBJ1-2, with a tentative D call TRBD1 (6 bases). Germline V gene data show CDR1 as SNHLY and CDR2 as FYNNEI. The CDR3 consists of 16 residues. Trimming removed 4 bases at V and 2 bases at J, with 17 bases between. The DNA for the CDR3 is TGTGCCAGCAGTGCCTCTTTAGGACAGTCCAACTATGGCTACACCTTC. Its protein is CASSASLGQSNYGYTF.

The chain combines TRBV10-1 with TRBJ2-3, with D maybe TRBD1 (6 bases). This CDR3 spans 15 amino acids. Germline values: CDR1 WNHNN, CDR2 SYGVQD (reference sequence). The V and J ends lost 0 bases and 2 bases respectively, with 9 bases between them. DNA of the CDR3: TGCGCCAGCAGTGAGTCGACAGGAGTCACAGATACGCAGTATTTT. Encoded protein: CASSESTGVTDTQYF.

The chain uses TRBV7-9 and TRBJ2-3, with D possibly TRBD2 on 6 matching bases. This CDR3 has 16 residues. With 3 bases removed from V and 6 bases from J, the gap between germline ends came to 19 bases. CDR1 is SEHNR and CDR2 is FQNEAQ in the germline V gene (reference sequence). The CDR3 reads CASSFWEAGFSDTQYF. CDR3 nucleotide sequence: TGTGCCAGCAGCTTCTGGGAGGCCGGTTTCTCGGATACGCAGTATTTT.

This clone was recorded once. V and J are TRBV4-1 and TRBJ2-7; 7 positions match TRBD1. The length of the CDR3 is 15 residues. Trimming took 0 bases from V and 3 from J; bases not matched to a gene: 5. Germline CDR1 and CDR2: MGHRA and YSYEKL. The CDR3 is CASSQDLGTDYEQYF. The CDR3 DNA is TGCGCCAGCAGCCAAGATCTGGGGACAGACTACGAGCAGTACTTC.

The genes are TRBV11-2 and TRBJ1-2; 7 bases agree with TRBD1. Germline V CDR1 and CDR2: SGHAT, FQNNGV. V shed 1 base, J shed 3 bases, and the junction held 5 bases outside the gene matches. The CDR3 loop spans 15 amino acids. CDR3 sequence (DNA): TGTGCCAGCAGCTTAGCCCACAGGGGTTACTATGGCTACACCTTC. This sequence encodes CASSLAHRGYYGYTF. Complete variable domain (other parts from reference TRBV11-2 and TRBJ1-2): EAGVAQSPRYKIIEKRQSVAFWCNPISGHATLYWYQQILGQGPKLLIQFQNNGVVDDSQLPKDRFSAERLKGVDSTLKIQPAKLEDSAVYLCASSLAHRGYYGYTFGSGTRLTVV.

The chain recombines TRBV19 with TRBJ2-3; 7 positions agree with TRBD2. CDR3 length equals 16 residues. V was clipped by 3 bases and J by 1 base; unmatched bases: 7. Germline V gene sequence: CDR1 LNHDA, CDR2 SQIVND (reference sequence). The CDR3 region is CASSILGGRGTDTQYF. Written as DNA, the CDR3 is TGTGCCAGTAGTATCTTGGGGGGGAGAGGCACAGATACGCAGTATTTT. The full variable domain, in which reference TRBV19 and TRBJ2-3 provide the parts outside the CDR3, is DGGITQSPKYLFRKEGQNVTLSCEQNLNHDAMYWYRQDPGQGLRLIYYSQIVNDFQKGDIAEGYSVSREKKESFPLTVTSAQKNPTAFYLCASSILGGRGTDTQYFGPGTRLTVL.

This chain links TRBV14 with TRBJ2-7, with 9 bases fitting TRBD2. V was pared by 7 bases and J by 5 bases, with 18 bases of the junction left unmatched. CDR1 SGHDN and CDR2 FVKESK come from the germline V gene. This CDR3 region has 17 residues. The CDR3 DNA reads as TGTGCCAGCACCACGGGACTAGCCCTCGCCCGCCCTCACGAGCAGTACTTC. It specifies CASTTGLALARPHEQYF.

DNA of the CDR3: TGCAGCGTTGCGGGAGACGGAGACGAGGGGCATCAGCCCCAGCATTTT. Translated: CSVAGDGDEGHQPQHF. V is TRBV29-1 and J is TRBJ1-5; possible D gene TRBD1, 5 bases. The CDR3 totals 16 residues. Germline assignment: CDR1 SQVTM and CDR2 ANQGSEA. V was shortened by 4 bases and J by 5 bases, with 21 bases between the two germline ends.

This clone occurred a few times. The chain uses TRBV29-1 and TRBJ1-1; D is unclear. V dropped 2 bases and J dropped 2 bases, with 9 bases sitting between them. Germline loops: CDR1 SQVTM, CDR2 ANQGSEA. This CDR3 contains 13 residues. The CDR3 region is CSVERHPNTEAFF. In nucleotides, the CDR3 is TGCAGCGTTGAACGGCACCCTAACACTGAAGCTTTCTTT.

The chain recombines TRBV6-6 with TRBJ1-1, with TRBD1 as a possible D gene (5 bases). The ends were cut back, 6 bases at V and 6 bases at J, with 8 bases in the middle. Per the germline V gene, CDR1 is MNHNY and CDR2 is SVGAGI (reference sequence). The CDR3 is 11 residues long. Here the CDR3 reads CASRSRAEAFF. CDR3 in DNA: TGTGCCAGCAGAAGCAGGGCTGAAGCTTTCTTT.

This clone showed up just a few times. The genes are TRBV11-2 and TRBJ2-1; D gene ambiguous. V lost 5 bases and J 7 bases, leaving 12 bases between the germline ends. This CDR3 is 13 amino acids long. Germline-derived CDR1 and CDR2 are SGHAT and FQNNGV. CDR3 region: CASSRQVENEQFF. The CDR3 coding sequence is TGTGCCAGCAGCCGGCAGGTTGAAAATGAGCAGTTCTTC.

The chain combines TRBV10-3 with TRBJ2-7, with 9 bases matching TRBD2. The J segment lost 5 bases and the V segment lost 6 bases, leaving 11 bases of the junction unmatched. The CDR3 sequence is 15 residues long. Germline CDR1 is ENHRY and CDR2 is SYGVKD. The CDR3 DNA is TGTGCCATCAGAACCTTAGCGGGAGTGTCCGACGAGCAGTACTTC. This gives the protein CAIRTLAGVSDEQYF.

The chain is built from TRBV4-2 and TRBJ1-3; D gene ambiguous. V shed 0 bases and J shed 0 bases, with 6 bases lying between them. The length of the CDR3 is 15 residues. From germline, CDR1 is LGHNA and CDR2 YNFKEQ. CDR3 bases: TGTGCCAGCAGCCAAGATCAAAGCTCTGGAAACACCATATATTTT. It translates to CASSQDQSSGNTIYF.

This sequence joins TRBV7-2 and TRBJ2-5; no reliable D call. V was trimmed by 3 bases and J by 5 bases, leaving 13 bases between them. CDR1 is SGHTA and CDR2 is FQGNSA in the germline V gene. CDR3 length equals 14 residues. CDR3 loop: CASSFSSDKETQYF. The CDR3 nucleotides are TGTGCCAGCAGCTTCTCGTCAGACAAGGAGACCCAGTACTTC.

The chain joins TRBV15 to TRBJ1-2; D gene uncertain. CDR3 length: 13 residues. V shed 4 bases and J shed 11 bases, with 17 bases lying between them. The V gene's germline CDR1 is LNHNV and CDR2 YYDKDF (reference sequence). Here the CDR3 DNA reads TGTGCCACCAGCACTAGATATGTTGACGATTACACCTTC. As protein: CATSTRYVDDYTF. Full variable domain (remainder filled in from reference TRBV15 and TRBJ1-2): DAMVIQNPRYQVTQFGKPVTLSCSQTLNHNVMYWYQQKSSQAPKLLFHYYDKDFNNEADTPDNFQSRRPNTSFCFLDIRSPGLGDTAMYLCATSTRYVDDYTFGSGTRLTVV.

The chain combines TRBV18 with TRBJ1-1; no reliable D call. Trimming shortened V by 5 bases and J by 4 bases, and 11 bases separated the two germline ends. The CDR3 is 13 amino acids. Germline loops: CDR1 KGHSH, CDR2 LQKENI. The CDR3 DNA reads TGTGCCAGCTCAGGTACTCTGGGCACTGAAGCTTTCTTT. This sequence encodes CASSGTLGTEAFF.

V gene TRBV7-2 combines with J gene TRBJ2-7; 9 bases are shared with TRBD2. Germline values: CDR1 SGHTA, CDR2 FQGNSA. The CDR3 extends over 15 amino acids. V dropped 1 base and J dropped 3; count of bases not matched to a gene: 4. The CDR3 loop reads CASSLGTSAGYEQYF. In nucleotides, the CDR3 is TGTGCCAGCAGCTTAGGGACTAGCGCCGGCTACGAGCAGTACTTC.

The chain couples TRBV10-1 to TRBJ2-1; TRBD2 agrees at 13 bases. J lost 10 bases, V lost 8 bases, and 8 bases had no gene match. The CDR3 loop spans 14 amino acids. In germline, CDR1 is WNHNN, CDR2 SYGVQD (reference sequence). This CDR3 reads CASGAGTSGNEQFF. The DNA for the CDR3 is TGCGCCAGCGGGGCCGGGACTAGCGGGAACGAGCAGTTCTTC.

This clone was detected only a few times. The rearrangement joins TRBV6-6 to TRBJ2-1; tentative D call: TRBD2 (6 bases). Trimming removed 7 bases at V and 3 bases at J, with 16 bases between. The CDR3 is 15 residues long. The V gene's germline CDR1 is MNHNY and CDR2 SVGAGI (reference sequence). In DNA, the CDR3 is TGTGCCAGCACCCAAGGAGGGGTCCACTACAATGAGCAGTTCTTC. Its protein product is CASTQGGVHYNEQFF.

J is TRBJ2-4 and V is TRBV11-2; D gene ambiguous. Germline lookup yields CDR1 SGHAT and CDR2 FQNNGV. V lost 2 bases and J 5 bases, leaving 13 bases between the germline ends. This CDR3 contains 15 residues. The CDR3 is CASSLIPGEENIQYF. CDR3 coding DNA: TGTGCCAGCAGCTTAATCCCCGGTGAGGAAAACATTCAGTACTTC. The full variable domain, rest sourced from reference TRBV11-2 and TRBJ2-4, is EAGVAQSPRYKIIEKRQSVAFWCNPISGHATLYWYQQILGQGPKLLIQFQNNGVVDDSQLPKDRFSAERLKGVDSTLKIQPAKLEDSAVYLCASSLIPGEENIQYFGAGTRLSVL.

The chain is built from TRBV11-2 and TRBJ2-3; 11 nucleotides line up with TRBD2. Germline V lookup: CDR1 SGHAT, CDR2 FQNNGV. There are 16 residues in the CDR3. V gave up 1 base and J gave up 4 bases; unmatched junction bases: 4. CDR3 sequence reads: CASSLVGGLAADTQYF. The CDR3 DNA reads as TGTGCCAGCAGCTTAGTAGGGGGACTAGCGGCAGATACGCAGTATTTT.

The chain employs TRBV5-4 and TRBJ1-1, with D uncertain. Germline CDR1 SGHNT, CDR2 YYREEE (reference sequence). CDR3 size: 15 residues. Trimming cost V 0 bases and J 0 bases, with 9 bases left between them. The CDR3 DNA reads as TGTGCCAGCAGCTTGGCCGAGCTGATGAACACTGAAGCTTTCTTT. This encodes CASSLAELMNTEAFF.

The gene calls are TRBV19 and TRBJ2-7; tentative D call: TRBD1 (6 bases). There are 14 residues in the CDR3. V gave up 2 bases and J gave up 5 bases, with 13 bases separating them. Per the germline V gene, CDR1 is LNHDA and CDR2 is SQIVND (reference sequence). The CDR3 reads CASSIRARGHEQYF. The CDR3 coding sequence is TGTGCCAGTAGTATACGGGCCAGGGGACACGAGCAGTACTTC.

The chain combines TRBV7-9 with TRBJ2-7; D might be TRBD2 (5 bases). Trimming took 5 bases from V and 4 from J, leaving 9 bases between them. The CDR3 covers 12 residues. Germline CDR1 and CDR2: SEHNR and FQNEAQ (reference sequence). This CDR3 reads CASSPRTYEQYF. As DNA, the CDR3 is TGTGCCAGCAGCCCCAGGACTTACGAGCAGTACTTC.

CDR3 DNA: TGTGCAAGTCGCCCCCCCCCAACCAGGACTAGCGGTTACGAGCAGTACTTC. Translating it yields CASRPPPTRTSGYEQYF. The gene calls are TRBV12-2 and TRBJ2-7; the DNA was not used to check the table's D call, TRBD2. TRBV12-2 is an annotated pseudogene. The CDR3 consists of 17 residues.

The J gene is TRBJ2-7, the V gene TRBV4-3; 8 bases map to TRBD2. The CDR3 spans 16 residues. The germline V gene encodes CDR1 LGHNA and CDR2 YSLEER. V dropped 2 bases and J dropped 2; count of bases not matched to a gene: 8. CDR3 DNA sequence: TGCGCCAGCAGCCAAATACTAGCGGAGGGGCCCTACGAGCAGTACTTC. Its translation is CASSQILAEGPYEQYF.

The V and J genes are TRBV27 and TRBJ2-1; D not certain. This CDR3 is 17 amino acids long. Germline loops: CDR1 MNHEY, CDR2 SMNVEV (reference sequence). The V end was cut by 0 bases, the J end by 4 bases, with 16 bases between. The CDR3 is CASSLSQPLLGYNEQFF. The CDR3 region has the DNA TGTGCCAGCAGTTTATCGCAGCCGCTTCTAGGTTACAATGAGCAGTTCTTC.

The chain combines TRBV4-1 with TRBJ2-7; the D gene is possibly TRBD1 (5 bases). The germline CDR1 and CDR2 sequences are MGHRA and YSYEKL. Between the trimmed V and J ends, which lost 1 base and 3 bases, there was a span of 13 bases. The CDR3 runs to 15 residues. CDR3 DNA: TGCGCCAGCAGCCAAGCACAGGATTTAGACTACGAGCAGTACTTC. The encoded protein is CASSQAQDLDYEQYF.

CDR3 region: CASSLGKGNSYEQYF. The CDR3 coding sequence is TGTGCCAGCAGCTTGGGAAAGGGGAACTCCTACGAGCAGTACTTC. The gene calls are TRBV7-6 and TRBJ2-7; D may be TRBD1 (5 bases). Deletions cut 3 bases from V and 0 bases from J, with 12 bases between. Germline assignment: CDR1 SGHVS and CDR2 FNYEAQ. The CDR3 length is 15 residues.

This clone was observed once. CDR3 sequence: CASKRRTATNYGYTF. The CDR3, as DNA: TGTGCCAGTAAAAGGCGGACAGCAACTAACTATGGCTACACCTTC. J is TRBJ1-2 and V is TRBV19; D may be TRBD1 (6 bases). Trimming took off 7 bases at V and 0 bases at J, with 15 bases between the two ends. There are 15 residues in the CDR3. Germline-derived CDR1 and CDR2 are LNHDA and SQIVND (reference sequence).